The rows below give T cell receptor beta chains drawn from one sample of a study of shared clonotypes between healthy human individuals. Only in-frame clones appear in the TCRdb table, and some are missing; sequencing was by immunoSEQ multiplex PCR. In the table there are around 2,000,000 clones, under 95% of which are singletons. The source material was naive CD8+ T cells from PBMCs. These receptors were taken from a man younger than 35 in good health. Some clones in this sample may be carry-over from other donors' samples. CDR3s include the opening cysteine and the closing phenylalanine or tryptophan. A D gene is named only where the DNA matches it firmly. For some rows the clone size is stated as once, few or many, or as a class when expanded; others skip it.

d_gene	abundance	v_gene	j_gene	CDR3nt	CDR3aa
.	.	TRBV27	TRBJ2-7	TGTGCCAGCAGTCCTAGAGGGCCGACCGCCGAGCAGTACTTC	CASSPRGPTAEQYF
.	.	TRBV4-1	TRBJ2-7	TGCGCCAGCAGCCAAGAGACGGCATTATCCTACGAGCAGTACTTC	CASSQETALSYEQYF
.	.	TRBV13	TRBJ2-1	TGTGCCAGCAGCCCCTTTCGGGGTACTGAGCAGTTCTTC	CASSPFRGTEQFF
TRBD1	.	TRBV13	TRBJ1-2	TGTGCCAGCAGCCGCCCGGGACAGGGCCTTGGGTATGGCTACACCTTC	CASSRPGQGLGYGYTF
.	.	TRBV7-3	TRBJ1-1	TGTGCCAGCAGCCATCTAAGAACGACTGAAGCTTTCTTT	CASSHLRTTEAFF
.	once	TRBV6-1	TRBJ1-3	TGTGCCAGCAGTGAACCCGGGACTGGAAACACCATATATTTT	CASSEPGTGNTIYF
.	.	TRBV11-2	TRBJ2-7	TGTGCCAGCAGCTCCAAAAGAGGGGAGCAGTACTTC	CASSSKRGEQYF
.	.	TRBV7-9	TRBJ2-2	TGTGCCAGCAGCTTAGGGACAGGGGAGCTGTTTTTT	CASSLGTGELFF
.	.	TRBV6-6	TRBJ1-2	TGTGCCAGCACCAACTGGGGATTGGATGGCTACACCTTC	CASTNWGLDGYTF
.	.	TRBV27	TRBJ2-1	TGTGCCAGCAGTTTGGGGGGGGCCTCCTACAATGAGCAGTTCTTC	CASSLGGASYNEQFF
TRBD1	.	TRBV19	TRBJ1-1	TGTGCCAGTAGTCCGACAGGGGGCTGGGTCACTGAAGCTTTCTTT	CASSPTGGWVTEAFF
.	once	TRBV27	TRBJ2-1	TGTGCCAGCAGTTCTCGCAACTATAACAATGAGCAGTTCTTC	CASSSRNYNNEQFF
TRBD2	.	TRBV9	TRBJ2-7	TGTGCCAGCAGCGTAGGAAGCGGGAGCTACGAGCAGTACTTC	CASSVGSGSYEQYF
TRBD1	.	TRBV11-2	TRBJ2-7	TGTGCCAGCAGCTCCAGGACAGGGGGCGGGGGCGAGCAGTACTTC	CASSSRTGGGGEQYF
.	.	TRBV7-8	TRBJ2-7	TGTGCCAGCAGCTCGGAAGCGGCGGATACCTACGAGCAGTACTTC	CASSSEAADTYEQYF
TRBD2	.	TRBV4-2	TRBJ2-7	TGTGCCAGCAGCCCCGAAGTCAGCGGGAGTAACTTCTACGAGCAGTACTTC	CASSPEVSGSNFYEQYF
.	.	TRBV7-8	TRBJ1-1	TGTGCCAGCAGCTTAGCCGGGGGGAGGTCGACTTTCTTT	CASSLAGGRSTFF
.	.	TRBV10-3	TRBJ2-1	TGTGCCATCACGGCAGGGAGTGAGCAGTTCTTC	CAITAGSEQFF
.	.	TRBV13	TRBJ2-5	TGTGCCAGCAGCTTAGGCCCCCCGACAGGAACACAAGAGACCCAGTACTTC	CASSLGPPTGTQETQYF
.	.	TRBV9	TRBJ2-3	TGTGCCAGCGGGACCGTGGACACAGATACGCAGTATTTT	CASGTVDTDTQYF
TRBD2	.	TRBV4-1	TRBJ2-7	TGCGCCAGCAGCCCAGGGGGACTAGCGGGCTTCTACGAGCAGTACTTC	CASSPGGLAGFYEQYF
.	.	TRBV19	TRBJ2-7	TGTGCCAGTAGTCACGAACCTCTCACGCGACCGGACAGCTACGAGCAGTACTTC	CASSHEPLTRPDSYEQYF
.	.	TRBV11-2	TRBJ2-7	TGTGCCAGCAGCTTAGGATCGACTTACGAGCAGTACTTC	CASSLGSTYEQYF
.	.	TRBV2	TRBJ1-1	TGTGCCAGCAGGGCCCCAGGGTACTCCCCTGAAGCTTTCTTT	CASRAPGYSPEAFF
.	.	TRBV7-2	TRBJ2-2	TGTGCCAGCAGCACTCCCTTCCTCCGAAGGCTGTTTTTT	CASSTPFLRRLFF